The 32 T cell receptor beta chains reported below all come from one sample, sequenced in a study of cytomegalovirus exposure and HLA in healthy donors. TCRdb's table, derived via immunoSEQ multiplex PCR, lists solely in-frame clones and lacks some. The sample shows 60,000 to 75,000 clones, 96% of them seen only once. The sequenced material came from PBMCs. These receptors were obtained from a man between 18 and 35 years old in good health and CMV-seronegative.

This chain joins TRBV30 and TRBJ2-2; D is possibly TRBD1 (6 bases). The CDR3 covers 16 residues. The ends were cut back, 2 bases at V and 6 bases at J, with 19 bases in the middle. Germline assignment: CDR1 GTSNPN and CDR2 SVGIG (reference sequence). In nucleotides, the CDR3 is TGTGCCTGGAGTAGGGGGACGAAATTGAATCCCGGGGAGCTGTTTTTT. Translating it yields CAWSRGTKLNPGELFF.

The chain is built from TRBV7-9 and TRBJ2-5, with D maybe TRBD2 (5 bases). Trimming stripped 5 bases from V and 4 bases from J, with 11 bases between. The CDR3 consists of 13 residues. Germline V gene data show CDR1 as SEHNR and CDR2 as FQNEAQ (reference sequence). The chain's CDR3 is CASSDRGRETQYF. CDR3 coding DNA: TGTGCCAGCAGCGATCGAGGGCGAGAGACCCAGTACTTC. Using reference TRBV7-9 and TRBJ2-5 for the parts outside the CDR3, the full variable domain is DTGVSQNPRHKITKRGQNVTFRCDPISEHNRLYWYRQTLGQGPEFLTYFQNEAQLEKSRLLSDRFSAERPKGSFSTLEIQRTEQGDSAMYLCASSDRGRETQYFGPGTRLLVL.

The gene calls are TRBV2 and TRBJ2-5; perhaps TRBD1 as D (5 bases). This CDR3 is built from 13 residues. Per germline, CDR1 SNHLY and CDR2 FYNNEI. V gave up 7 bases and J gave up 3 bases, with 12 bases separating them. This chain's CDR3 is CASNRGGKETQYF. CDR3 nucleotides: TGTGCCAGCAATAGGGGCGGAAAAGAGACCCAGTACTTC.

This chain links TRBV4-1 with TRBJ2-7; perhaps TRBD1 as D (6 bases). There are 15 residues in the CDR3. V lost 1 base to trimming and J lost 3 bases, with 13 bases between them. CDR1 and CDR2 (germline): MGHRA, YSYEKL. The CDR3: CASSQGGQGNYEQYF. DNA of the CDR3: TGCGCCAGCAGCCAAGGAGGGCAGGGGAACTACGAGCAGTACTTC.

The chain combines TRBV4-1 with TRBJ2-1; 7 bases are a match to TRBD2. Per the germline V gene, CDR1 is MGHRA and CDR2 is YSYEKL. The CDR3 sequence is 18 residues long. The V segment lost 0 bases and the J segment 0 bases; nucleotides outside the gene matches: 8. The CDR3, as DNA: TGCGCCAGCAGCCAAGAAGGGCTAGCGGAGAGCTCCTACAATGAGCAGTTCTTC. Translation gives CASSQEGLAESSYNEQFF.

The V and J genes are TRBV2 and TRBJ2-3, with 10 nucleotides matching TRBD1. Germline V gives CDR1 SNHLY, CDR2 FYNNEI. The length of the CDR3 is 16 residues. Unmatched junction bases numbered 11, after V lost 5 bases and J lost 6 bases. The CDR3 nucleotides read TGTGCCAGCAGTCTCAGACACCCGACAGGGGGCGATACGCAGTATTTT. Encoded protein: CASSLRHPTGGDTQYF. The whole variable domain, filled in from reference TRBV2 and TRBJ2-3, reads EPEVTQTPSHQVTQMGQEVILRCVPISNHLYFYWYRQILGQKVEFLVSFYNNEISEKSEIFDDQFSVERPDGSNFTLKIRSTKLEDSAMYFCASSLRHPTGGDTQYFGPGTRLTVL.

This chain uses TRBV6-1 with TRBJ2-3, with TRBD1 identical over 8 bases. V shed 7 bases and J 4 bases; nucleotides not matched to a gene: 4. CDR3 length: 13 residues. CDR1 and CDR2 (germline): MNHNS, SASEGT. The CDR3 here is CASKDRVSDTQYF. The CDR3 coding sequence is TGTGCCAGCAAGGACAGGGTTTCAGATACGCAGTATTTT.

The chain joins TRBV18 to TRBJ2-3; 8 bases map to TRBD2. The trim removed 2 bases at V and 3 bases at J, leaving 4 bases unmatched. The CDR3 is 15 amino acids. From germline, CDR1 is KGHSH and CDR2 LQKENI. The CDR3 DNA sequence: TGTGCCAGCTCACCAATCCAGCGGGAGACAGATACGCAGTATTTT. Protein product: CASSPIQRETDTQYF.

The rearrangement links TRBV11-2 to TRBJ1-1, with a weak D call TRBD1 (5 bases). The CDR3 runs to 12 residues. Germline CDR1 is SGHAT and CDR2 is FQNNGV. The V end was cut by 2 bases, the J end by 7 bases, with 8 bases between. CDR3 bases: TGTGCCAGCAGCTTATTCGGGGGTGAAGCTTTCTTT. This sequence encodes CASSLFGGEAFF.

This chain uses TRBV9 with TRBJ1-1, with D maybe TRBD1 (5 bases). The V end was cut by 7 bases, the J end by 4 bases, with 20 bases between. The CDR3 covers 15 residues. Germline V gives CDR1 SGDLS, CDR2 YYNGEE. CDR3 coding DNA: TGTGCCAGCGGATCGGGGGGGACGAGGAGCACTGAAGCTTTCTTT. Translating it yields CASGSGGTRSTEAFF.

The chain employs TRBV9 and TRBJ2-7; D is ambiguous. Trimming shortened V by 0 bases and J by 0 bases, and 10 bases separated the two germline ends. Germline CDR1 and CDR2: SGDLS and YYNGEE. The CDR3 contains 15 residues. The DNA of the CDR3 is TGTGCCAGCAGCGTAGGATATTCGGTCTCCTACGAGCAGTACTTC. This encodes CASSVGYSVSYEQYF.

Written as DNA, the CDR3 is TGTGCCAGCAGCCCTAGCGGGAGGGCCGGAGATACGCAGTATTTT. Translated: CASSPSGRAGDTQYF. This sequence joins TRBV11-1 and TRBJ2-3, with TRBD2 identical over 12 bases. The germline CDR1 and CDR2 sequences are SGHAT and FQDESV (reference sequence). CDR3 length: 15 residues. Germline trimming cut 5 bases from V and 5 bases from J; bases unmatched to any gene: 5.

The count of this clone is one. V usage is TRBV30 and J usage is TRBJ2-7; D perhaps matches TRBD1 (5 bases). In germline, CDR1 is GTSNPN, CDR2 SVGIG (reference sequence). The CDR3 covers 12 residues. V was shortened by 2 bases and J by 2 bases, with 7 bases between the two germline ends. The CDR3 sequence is CAWSKGTYEQYF. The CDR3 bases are TGTGCCTGGAGTAAGGGGACCTACGAGCAGTACTTC.

The CDR3 loop reads CAWSVLAGDTGELFF. The CDR3, as DNA: TGTGCCTGGAGTGTACTAGCGGGAGACACCGGGGAGCTGTTTTTT. The chain employs TRBV30 and TRBJ2-2; TRBD2 matches 11 bases. CDR3 size: 15 residues. Per the germline V gene, CDR1 is GTSNPN and CDR2 is SVGIG (reference sequence). V trimming: 0 bases; J trimming: 3 bases; junction bases outside the gene matches: 0.

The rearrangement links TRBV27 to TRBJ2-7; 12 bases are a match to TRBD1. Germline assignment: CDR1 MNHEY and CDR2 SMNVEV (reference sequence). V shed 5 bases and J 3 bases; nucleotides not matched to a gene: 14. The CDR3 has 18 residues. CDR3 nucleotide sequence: TGTGCCAGCAGTCGGGGACAGGGGGCCCTCATTGGAAACTACGAGCAGTACTTC. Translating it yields CASSRGQGALIGNYEQYF.

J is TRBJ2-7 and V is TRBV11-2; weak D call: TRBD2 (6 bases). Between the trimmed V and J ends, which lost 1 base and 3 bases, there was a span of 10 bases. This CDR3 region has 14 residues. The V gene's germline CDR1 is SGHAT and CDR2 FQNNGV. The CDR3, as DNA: TGTGCCAGCAGCTTAGGCGGGACGGTCTACGAGCAGTACTTC. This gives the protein CASSLGGTVYEQYF.

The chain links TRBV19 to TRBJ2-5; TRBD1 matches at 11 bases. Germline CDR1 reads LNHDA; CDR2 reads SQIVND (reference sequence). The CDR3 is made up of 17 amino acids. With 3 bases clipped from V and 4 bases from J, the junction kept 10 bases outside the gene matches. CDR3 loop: CASSIRIAGTGGETQYF. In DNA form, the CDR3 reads TGTGCCAGTAGTATCCGAATAGCCGGGACAGGGGGAGAGACCCAGTACTTC.

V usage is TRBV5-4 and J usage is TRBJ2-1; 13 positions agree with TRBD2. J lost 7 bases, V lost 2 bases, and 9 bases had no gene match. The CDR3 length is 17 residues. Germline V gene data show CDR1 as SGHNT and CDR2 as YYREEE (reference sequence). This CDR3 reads CASSLHRTSGSGNEQFF. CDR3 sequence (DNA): TGTGCCAGCAGCTTACACCGGACTAGCGGGAGTGGTAATGAGCAGTTCTTC.

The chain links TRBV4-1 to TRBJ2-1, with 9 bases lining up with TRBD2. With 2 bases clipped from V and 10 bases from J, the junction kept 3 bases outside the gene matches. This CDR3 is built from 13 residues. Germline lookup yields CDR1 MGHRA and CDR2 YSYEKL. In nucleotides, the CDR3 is TGCGCCAGCAGCCAACCTCTAGCGGGAGAGCAGTTCTTC. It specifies CASSQPLAGEQFF.

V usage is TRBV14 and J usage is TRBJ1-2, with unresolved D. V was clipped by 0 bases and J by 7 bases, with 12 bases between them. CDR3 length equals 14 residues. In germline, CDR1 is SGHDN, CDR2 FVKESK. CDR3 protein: CASSQDPTAGGYTF. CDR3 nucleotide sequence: TGTGCCAGCAGCCAAGATCCGACGGCGGGTGGCTACACCTTC.

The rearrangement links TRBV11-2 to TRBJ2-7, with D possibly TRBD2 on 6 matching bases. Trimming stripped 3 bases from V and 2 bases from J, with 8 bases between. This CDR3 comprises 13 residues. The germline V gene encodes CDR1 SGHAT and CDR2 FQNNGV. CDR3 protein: CASSFGTPYEQYF. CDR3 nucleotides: TGTGCCAGCAGCTTCGGGACTCCCTACGAGCAGTACTTC.

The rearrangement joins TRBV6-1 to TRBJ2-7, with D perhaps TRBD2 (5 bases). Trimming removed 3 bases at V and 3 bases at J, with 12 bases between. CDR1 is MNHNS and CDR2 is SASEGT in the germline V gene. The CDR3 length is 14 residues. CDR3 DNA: TGTGCCAGCAGTGATTACGGGGAGTACTACGAGCAGTACTTC. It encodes CASSDYGEYYEQYF.

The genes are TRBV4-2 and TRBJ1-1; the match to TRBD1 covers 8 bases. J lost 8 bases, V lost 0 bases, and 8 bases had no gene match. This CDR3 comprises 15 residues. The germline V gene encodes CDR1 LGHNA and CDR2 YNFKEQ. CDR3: CASSQDLSRQGEAFF. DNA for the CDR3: TGTGCCAGCAGCCAAGATCTGTCCAGACAGGGGGAAGCTTTCTTT.

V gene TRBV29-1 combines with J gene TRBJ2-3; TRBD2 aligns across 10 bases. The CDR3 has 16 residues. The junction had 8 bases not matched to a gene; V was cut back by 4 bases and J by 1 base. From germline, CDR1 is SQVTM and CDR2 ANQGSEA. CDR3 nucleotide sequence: TGCAGCGTTGGAAGCGGGAGGGCCGTGGGCACAGATACGCAGTATTTT. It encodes CSVGSGRAVGTDTQYF.

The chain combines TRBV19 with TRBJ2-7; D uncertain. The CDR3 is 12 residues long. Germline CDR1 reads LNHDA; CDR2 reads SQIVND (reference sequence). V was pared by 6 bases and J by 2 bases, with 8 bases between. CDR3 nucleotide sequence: TGTGCCAGTAGCGCGCTACCCTACGAGCAGTACTTC. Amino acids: CASSALPYEQYF.

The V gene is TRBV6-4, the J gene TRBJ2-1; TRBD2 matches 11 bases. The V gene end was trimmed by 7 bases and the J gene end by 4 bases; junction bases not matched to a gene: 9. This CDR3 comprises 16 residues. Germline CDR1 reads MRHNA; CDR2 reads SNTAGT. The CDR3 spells CASISTSGSPYNEQFF. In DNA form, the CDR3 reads TGTGCCAGCATATCTACTAGCGGGAGCCCGTACAATGAGCAGTTCTTC.

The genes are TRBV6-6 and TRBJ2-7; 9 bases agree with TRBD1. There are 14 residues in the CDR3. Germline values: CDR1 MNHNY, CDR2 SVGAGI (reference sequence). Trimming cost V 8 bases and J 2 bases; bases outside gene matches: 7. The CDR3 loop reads CASLGQGRTYEQYF. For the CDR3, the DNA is TGTGCCAGCCTGGGACAGGGACGCACCTACGAGCAGTACTTC.

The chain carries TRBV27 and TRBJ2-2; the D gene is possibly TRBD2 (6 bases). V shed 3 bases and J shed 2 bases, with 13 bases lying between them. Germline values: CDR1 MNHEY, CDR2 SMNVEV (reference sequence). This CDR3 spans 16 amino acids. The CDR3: CASSFSPGLNTGELFF. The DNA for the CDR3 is TGTGCCAGCAGTTTTTCTCCGGGACTCAACACCGGGGAGCTGTTTTTT.

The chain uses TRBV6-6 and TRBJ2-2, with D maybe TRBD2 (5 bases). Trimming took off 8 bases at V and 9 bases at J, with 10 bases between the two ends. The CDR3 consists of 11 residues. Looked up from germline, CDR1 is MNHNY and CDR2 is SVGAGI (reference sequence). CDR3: CASLRDRELFF. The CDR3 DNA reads TGTGCCAGCTTGAGGGATCGGGAGCTGTTTTTT.

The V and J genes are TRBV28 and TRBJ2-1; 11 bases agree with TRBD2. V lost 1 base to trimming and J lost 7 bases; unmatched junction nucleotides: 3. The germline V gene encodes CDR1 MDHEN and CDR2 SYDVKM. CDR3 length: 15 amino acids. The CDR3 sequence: CASSLLAGGRNEQFF. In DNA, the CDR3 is TGTGCCAGCAGTTTATTAGCGGGAGGGCGTAATGAGCAGTTCTTC.

DNA for the CDR3: TGTGCCAGCAGGCCCTCCCGACAGGGGCACTGGGAAAAACTGTTTTTT. This codes for CASRPSRQGHWEKLFF. The genes are TRBV6-6 and TRBJ1-4, with 8 bases aligning to TRBD1. V shed 6 bases, J shed 8 bases, and the junction held 14 bases outside the gene matches. CDR3 length: 16 amino acids. The V gene's germline CDR1 is MNHNY and CDR2 SVGAGI (reference sequence).

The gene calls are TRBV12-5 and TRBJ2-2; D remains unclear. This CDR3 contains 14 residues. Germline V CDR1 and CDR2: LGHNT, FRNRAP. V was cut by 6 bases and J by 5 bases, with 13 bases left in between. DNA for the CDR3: TGTGCTAGTGGGAGTAGTCTGAAAACCGGGGAGCTGTTTTTT. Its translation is CASGSSLKTGELFF.